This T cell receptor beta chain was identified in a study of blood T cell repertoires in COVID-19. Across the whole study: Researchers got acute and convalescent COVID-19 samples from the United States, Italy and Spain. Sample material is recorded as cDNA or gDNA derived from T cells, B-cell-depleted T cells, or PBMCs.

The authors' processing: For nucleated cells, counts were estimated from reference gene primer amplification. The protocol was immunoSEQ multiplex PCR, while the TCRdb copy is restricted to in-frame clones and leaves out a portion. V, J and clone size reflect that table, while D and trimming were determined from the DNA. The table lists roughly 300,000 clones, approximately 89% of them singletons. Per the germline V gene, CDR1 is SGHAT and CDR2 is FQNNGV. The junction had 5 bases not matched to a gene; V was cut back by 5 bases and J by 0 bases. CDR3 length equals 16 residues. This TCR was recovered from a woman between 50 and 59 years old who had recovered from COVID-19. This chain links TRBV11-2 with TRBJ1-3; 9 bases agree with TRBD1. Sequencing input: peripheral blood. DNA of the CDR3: TGTGCCAGCAGCGGACAGGGGTTGTCCTCTGGAAACACCATATATTTT. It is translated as CASSGQGLSSGNTIYF.